These 16 T cell receptor delta chains came from one sample sequenced in a study of gamma-delta T cells after stem cell transplantation. TCRdb re-called the RT-PCR reads using CATT. This sample has over 2,000 delta-chain clones; roughly 15% occur once, and the top ten carry roughly 13%. Sequenced sample: gamma-delta T cells. The origin of the receptors is a human donor. It is not recorded whose cells these are; they may come from a transplant donor. This table probably holds off-target reads from a library built for another chain.

In regard to this clone: At one end the junction does not follow the germline gene, possibly because of a read error. The rearrangement links TRDV2 to TRDJ1; weak D call: TRDD3 (5 bases). This CDR3 contains 16 residues. Germline V gene sequence: CDR1 GEAIGNYY, CDR2 EKD. CDR3: CACGTVGGVDTDKLIF. The CDR3 coding sequence is TGTGCCTGTGGCACCGTCGGGGGCGTCGACACCGATAAACTCATCTTT.

V gene TRDV2 combines with J gene TRDJ1, with D maybe TRDD3 (5 bases). The CDR3 covers 16 residues. Trimming stripped 0 bases from V and 3 bases from J, with 16 bases between. In germline, CDR1 is GEAIGNYY, CDR2 EKD. CDR3 residues: CACDTVSRGGADKLIF. CDR3 in DNA: TGTGCCTGTGACACCGTGTCACGGGGAGGGGCCGATAAACTCATCTTT.

In its sample, this clone was seen a few times. The chain employs TRDV2 and TRDJ1, with 7 bases lining up with TRDD3. CDR1 is GEAIGNYY, CDR2 EKD, per germline. This CDR3 contains 18 residues. J was trimmed by 0 bases and V by 0 bases; bases with no gene match: 12. The CDR3: CACDTVTSGGQNTDKLIF. DNA for the CDR3: TGTGCCTGTGACACCGTAACATCTGGGGGCCAAAACACCGATAAACTCATCTTT.

The sample holds a few counts of this clone. The chain has TRDV2 and TRDJ1; TRDD3 matches 10 bases. Germline V CDR1 and CDR2: GEAIGNYY, EKD. V shed 0 bases, J shed 1 base, and the junction held 16 bases outside the gene matches. The CDR3 spans 20 residues. Here the CDR3 DNA reads TGTGCCTGTGACACCGTAGTACCCCGACTGGGGGATCGCGGCACCGATAAACTCATCTTT. This sequence encodes CACDTVVPRLGDRGTDKLIF.

This clone was counted a few times. The chain links TRDV2 to TRDJ1; D possibly corresponds to TRDD3 (6 bases). Germline values: CDR1 GEAIGNYY, CDR2 EKD. Trimming took off 3 bases at V and 0 bases at J, with 19 bases between the two ends. The CDR3 is made up of 17 amino acids. This CDR3 is CACDGLLRGSDTDKLIF. The CDR3 nucleotides are TGTGCCTGTGACGGCCTCCTTCGGGGGAGTGACACCGATAAACTCATCTTT.

A word on this clone: One end of the junction fails to match germline, which may point to a read error. This chain connects TRDV2 to TRDJ3, with TRDD3 matching over 12 bases. Germline CDR1 GEAIGNYY, CDR2 EKD. The CDR3 is 21 amino acids. The CDR3 coding sequence is TGTGCCTGTGACCCTACTGGGGGATACCACCAAAGCTCCTGGTACACCCGACAGATGTTTTTC. It codes for CACDPTGGYHQSSWYTRQMFF.

The rearrangement joins TRDV2 to TRDJ3; TRDD3 aligns across 11 bases. V was clipped by 0 bases and J by 2 bases; unmatched bases: 8. The germline gives CDR1 GEAIGNYY, CDR2 EKD. CDR3 size: 20 residues. CDR3: CACDTVVGDTRTWDTRQMFF. In DNA form, the CDR3 reads TGTGCCTGTGACACCGTGGTGGGGGATACGCGGACCTGGGACACCCGACAGATGTTTTTC.

The V gene is TRDV2, the J gene TRDJ1, with a weak D call TRDD3 (5 bases). The germline V gene has CDR1 GEAIGNYY and CDR2 EKD. Trimming removed 5 bases from V and 0 bases from J, with 24 bases in between. The CDR3 contains 18 residues. CDR3 DNA sequence: TGTGCCTGTGGCACACTAAGGACTGGCCGAATCTACACCGATAAACTCATCTTT. It translates to CACGTLRTGRIYTDKLIF.

In its sample, this clone was seen a few times. The genes are TRDV2 and TRDJ1, with TRDD3 matching over 10 bases. V was pared by 5 bases and J by 0 bases, with 20 bases of the junction left unmatched. The germline gives CDR1 GEAIGNYY, CDR2 EKD. The CDR3 sequence is 20 residues long. The CDR3 loop reads CACVPLPTTGTGGYTDKLIF. CDR3 bases: TGTGCCTGTGTCCCACTTCCTACGACAGGCACTGGGGGATACACCGATAAACTCATCTTT.

DNA for the CDR3: TGTGCCTGTGACACCATTACTGGGGGACCGAAACTCATCTTT. Amino acid sequence: CACDTITGGPKLIF. V usage is TRDV2 and J usage is TRDJ1; 9 bases match TRDD3. This CDR3 contains 14 residues. The V gene's germline CDR1 is GEAIGNYY and CDR2 EKD. The junction had 6 bases not matched to a gene; V was cut back by 0 bases and J by 8 bases.

This clone has only a few counts. The rearrangement joins TRDV2 to TRDJ1; maybe TRDD3 (6 bases). The CDR3 extends over 14 amino acids. Germline V gene data show CDR1 as GEAIGNYY and CDR2 as EKD. The germline V and J ends were trimmed by 0 bases and 1 base, with 8 bases remaining between them. Here the CDR3 DNA reads TGTGCCTGTGACACCTGGGGGTCCACCGATAAACTCATCTTT. This sequence encodes CACDTWGSTDKLIF.

In its sample, this clone was seen once. A far larger clone lies a single base away; this is likely a read error. The V call is TRDV2, the J call TRDJ1, with 12 bases fitting TRDD3. The germline gives CDR1 GEAIGNYY, CDR2 EKD. This CDR3 has 16 residues. V lost 5 bases to trimming and J lost 4 bases; unmatched junction nucleotides: 10. The CDR3 sequence is CACATITGGYHDKLIF. The CDR3 nucleotides read TGTGCCTGTGCCACGATAACTGGGGGATACCACGATAAACTCATCTTT.

This clone was detected a few times. This chain links TRDV2 with TRDJ1; 11 nucleotides match TRDD3. The germline gives CDR1 GEAIGNYY, CDR2 EKD. The CDR3 is made up of 16 amino acids. J lost 10 bases, V lost 1 base, and 13 bases had no gene match. The CDR3 loop is CACDTIGGYGFEGLIF. The CDR3 nucleotides are TGTGCCTGTGACACGATTGGGGGATACGGATTCGAAGGACTCATCTTT.

V is TRDV2 and J is TRDJ1, with 8 nucleotides matching TRDD3. The V segment lost 0 bases and the J segment 1 base; nucleotides outside the gene matches: 9. The CDR3 is 17 residues long. The germline V gene has CDR1 GEAIGNYY and CDR2 EKD. The CDR3 loop is CACDTVRDTLVTDKLIF. CDR3 sequence (DNA): TGTGCCTGTGACACCGTGCGGGATACGCTGGTCACCGATAAACTCATCTTT.

This clone came up a few times. The chain uses TRDV2 and TRDJ1; no clear D. Per the germline V gene, CDR1 is GEAIGNYY and CDR2 is EKD. The CDR3 loop spans 14 amino acids. V lost 4 bases and J lost 2, with 13 bases in between. The CDR3 here is CACDPLLRTDKLIF. The CDR3 DNA sequence: TGTGCCTGTGATCCGCTGCTACGAACCGATAAACTCATCTTT.

The chain couples TRDV2 to TRDJ2; 8 bases line up with TRDD3. This CDR3 is 18 amino acids long. Trimming cost V 0 bases and J 4 bases; bases outside gene matches: 12. In germline, CDR1 is GEAIGNYY, CDR2 EKD. The CDR3 loop reads CACDTVLGAPLTTAQLFF. The CDR3 DNA sequence: TGTGCCTGTGACACCGTACTGGGGGCTCCACTAACGACAGCACAACTCTTCTTT.